Presented here are 3 T cell receptor beta chains from one specimen sequenced in a study of human T cells and chemical hapten exposure. Time point: patch test 3, about 24 weeks after DPC sensitization. As for treatment: therapeutic diphenylcyclopropenone sensitization with weekly scalp DPC. TCRdb reanalysed the RACE reads using MiXCR and keeps one entry per CDR3 protein. The sample has some 110,000 distinct CDR3 sequences, 30% to 35% seen once. The sample consisted of whole blood, taken in connection with sensitization to the hapten diphenylcyclopropenone (DPC). These receptors came from a man between 35 and 55 years old with alopecia areata. Some clones in this sample may be carry-over from other donors' samples.

The CDR3 nucleotides are TGTGCCAGCAGCTCAAGTAGCGGGAGAAGCCATGAGCAGTTCTTC. Its translation is CASSSSSGRSHEQFF. The gene calls are TRBV7-9 and TRBJ2-1, with 9 bases lining up with TRBD2. The CDR3 runs 15 residues. J was trimmed by 8 bases and V by 4 bases; bases with no gene match: 9. Germline CDR1 is SEHNR and CDR2 is FQNEAQ (reference sequence).

A few counts support this clonotype. The chain has TRBV9 and TRBJ1-2, with no clear D. Per the germline V gene, CDR1 is SGDLS and CDR2 is YYNGEE. The CDR3 has 16 amino acids. The V end lost 0 bases, the J end lost 1 base, and 13 bases lay between the germline ends. Written as DNA, the CDR3 is TGTGCCAGCAGCGTAGGGAATCATGGCAGTAACTATGGCTACACCTTC. It encodes CASSVGNHGSNYGYTF.

The rearrangement links TRBV7-9 to TRBJ2-3; possible D gene TRBD2, 5 bases. Germline CDR1 and CDR2: SEHNR and FQNEAQ (reference sequence). This CDR3 has 15 residues. V dropped 6 bases and J dropped 2 bases, with 15 bases sitting between them. The CDR3 bases are TGTGCCAGCAGTCAAACCGGACTGAACACAGATACGCAGTATTTT. Translated: CASSQTGLNTDTQYF. Supplemented by reference TRBV7-9 and TRBJ2-3, the full variable domain reads DTGVSQNPRHKITKRGQNVTFRCDPISEHNRLYWYRQTLGQGPEFLTYFQNEAQLEKSRLLSDRFSAERPKGSFSTLEIQRTEQGDSAMYLCASSQTGLNTDTQYFGPGTRLTVL.